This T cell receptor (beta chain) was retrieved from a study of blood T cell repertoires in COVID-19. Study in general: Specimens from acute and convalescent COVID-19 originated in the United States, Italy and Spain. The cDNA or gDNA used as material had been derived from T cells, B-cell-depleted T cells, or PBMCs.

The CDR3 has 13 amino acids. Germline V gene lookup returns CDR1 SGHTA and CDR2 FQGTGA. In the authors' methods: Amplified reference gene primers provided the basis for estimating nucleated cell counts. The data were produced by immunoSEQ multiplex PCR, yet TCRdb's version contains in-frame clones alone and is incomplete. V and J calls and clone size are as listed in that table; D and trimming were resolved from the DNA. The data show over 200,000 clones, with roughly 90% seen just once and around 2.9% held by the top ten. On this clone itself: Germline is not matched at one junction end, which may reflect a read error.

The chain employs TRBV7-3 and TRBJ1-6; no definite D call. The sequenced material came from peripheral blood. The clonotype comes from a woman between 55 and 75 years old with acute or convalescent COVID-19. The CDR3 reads CASSVTLNSPLHF. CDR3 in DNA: TGTGCCAGCAGCGTAACACTGAATTCACCCCTCCACTTT.